The 9 T cell receptor beta chains in this list originate from one sample, sequenced in a study of technical replicates of blood from several donors. Clones were read by immunoSEQ multiplex PCR, and TCRdb kept only the in-frame ones, dropping some. The data show more than 65,000 clones, about 97% seen once. The specimen sequenced was T cells isolated from PBMCs. These receptors were taken from a human donor in good health.

The J gene is TRBJ2-7, the V gene TRBV7-3; 12 bases agree with TRBD1. The ends lost 5 bases at V and 3 bases at J; junction bases unmatched: 5. This CDR3 contains 15 residues. In germline, CDR1 is SGHTA, CDR2 FQGTGA. The CDR3 is CASSPGTGGFYEQYF. The CDR3 bases are TGTGCCAGCAGCCCAGGGACAGGGGGCTTCTACGAGCAGTACTTC.

The rearrangement joins TRBV11-2 to TRBJ2-3, with 7 nucleotides matching TRBD2. Germline V gene lookup returns CDR1 SGHAT and CDR2 FQNNGV. With V trimmed by 6 bases and J by 1 base, 7 bases remained unmatched. The CDR3 consists of 15 residues. CDR3: CASSYQAGGTDTQYF. CDR3 nucleotide sequence: TGTGCCAGCAGTTATCAGGCGGGAGGCACAGATACGCAGTATTTT.

The chain has TRBV5-1 and TRBJ2-2, with 10 nucleotides matching TRBD2. Germline CDR1 SGHRS, CDR2 YFSETQ. The CDR3 is 16 amino acids. J was trimmed by 7 bases and V by 1 base; bases with no gene match: 7. CDR3 residues: CASSLLAGGMHGELFF. The CDR3 DNA reads TGCGCCAGCAGCTTGTTAGCGGGAGGTATGCACGGGGAGCTGTTTTTT.

The V gene is TRBV19, the J gene TRBJ1-5; D not resolved. Germline V gene data show CDR1 as LNHDA and CDR2 as SQIVND (reference sequence). CDR3 length: 17 amino acids. Trimming took 3 bases from V and 6 from J, leaving 21 bases between them. CDR3: CASSILGGRGFGQPQHF. CDR3 DNA sequence: TGTGCCAGTAGTATTCTCGGTGGGCGGGGATTTGGTCAGCCCCAGCATTTT.

The rearrangement uses TRBV19 and TRBJ1-5; TRBD1 matches at 7 bases. Germline lookup yields CDR1 LNHDA and CDR2 SQIVND (reference sequence). The CDR3 is made up of 13 amino acids. J lost 4 bases, V lost 9 bases, and 6 bases had no gene match. CDR3 nucleotide sequence: TGTGCCAGCTCGGGACAGATGAATCAGCCCCAGCATTTT. Residues: CASSGQMNQPQHF.

The chain carries TRBV9 and TRBJ2-3; 7 bases are shared with TRBD2. Germline V CDR1 and CDR2: SGDLS, YYNGEE. The CDR3 covers 16 residues. The J segment lost 0 bases and the V segment lost 4 bases, leaving 8 bases of the junction unmatched. CDR3 region: CASSLGAGASTDTQYF. CDR3 DNA sequence: TGTGCCAGCAGCCTTGGGGCGGGAGCTAGCACAGATACGCAGTATTTT.

The chain couples TRBV29-1 to TRBJ2-3, with 7 bases matching TRBD1. The CDR3 has 14 residues. The V gene end was trimmed by 4 bases and the J gene end by 1 base; junction bases not matched to a gene: 5. Germline V gene lookup returns CDR1 SQVTM and CDR2 ANQGSEA. CDR3 sequence (DNA): TGCAGCGTTGCGACCGGACAGGGCACAGATACGCAGTATTTT. Translating gives CSVATGQGTDTQYF.

This chain uses TRBV7-6 with TRBJ2-1; TRBD2 matches at 9 bases. The CDR3 runs to 14 residues. Germline CDR1 and CDR2: SGHVS and FNYEAQ. Germline trimming cut 3 bases from V and 5 bases from J; bases unmatched to any gene: 2. The CDR3 loop reads CASSFSGSHNEQFF. Here the CDR3 DNA reads TGTGCCAGCAGCTTTAGCGGGAGCCACAATGAGCAGTTCTTC.

The genes are TRBV6-6 and TRBJ1-1; D unresolved. V lost 4 bases and J 1 base, leaving 4 bases between the germline ends. The CDR3 contains 12 residues. Germline V CDR1 and CDR2: MNHNY, SVGAGI (reference sequence). CDR3 sequence (DNA): TGTGCCAGCAGTTTGCGGAACACTGAAGCTTTCTTT. Protein: CASSLRNTEAFF.